These T cell receptor beta chains were read from a single sample in a study of T cell repertoires in cytomegalovirus infection. TCRdb processed the reads anew with MiXCR; each CDR3 protein has one entry. The repertoire holds around 23,000 distinct CDR3 sequences, with around 21% as singletons. These TCRs are of unknown antigen specificity. This specimen consisted of CD8+ T cells from cultured PBMCs, obtained from culture after CMV antigen stimulation. The source of these receptors is a human donor in good health (CMV status not recorded). Some clones in this sample may be carry-over from other donors' samples. Each CDR3 is given with its conserved first and last residue. The D gene is left open where the match is weak. Clone sizes are given selectively: once, few, many, or a class where the clone is expanded.

D	V	J	size	DNA	CDR3
NA	TRBV7-8	TRBJ1-1	many	TGTGCCAGCAGCTTAGTGCAGGGGAACACTGAAGCTTTCTTT	CASSLVQGNTEAFF
TRBD1	TRBV4-3	TRBJ1-2	few	TGCGCCAGCAGCCAAGATCGGGGACAGACTAACTATGGCTACACCTTC	CASSQDRGQTNYGYTF
NA	TRBV7-6	TRBJ2-2	many	TGTGCCAGCAGCTTAGCCGGGCTGAACACCGGGGAGCTGTTTTTT	CASSLAGLNTGELFF
NA	TRBV29-1	TRBJ2-7	NA	TGCAGCGTAGAACAGGGGAGGTACGAGCAGTACTTC	CSVEQGRYEQYF
NA	TRBV10-3	TRBJ1-1	few	TGTGCCATCAGTGAGACAGGGAGCACTGAAGCTTTCTTT	CAISETGSTEAFF
NA	TRBV27	TRBJ2-5	NA	TGTGCCAGCAGTTCTCAGGGTTACCAAGAGACCCAGTACTTC	CASSSQGYQETQYF
NA	TRBV7-9	TRBJ2-7	NA	TGTGCCAGCAGCGATAGCCCGGGACTTTCCTACGAGCAGTACTTC	CASSDSPGLSYEQYF
NA	TRBV3-1	TRBJ2-7	NA	TGTGCCAGCAGCCAACGGGACGGTTACTACGAGCAGTACTTC	CASSQRDGYYEQYF
NA	TRBV6-6	TRBJ2-2	few	TGTGCCAGCACCGAGGACACCGGGGAGCTGTTTTTT	CASTEDTGELFF
NA	TRBV7-9	TRBJ2-7	many	TGTGCCAGCAGCACGGACTACCGCGAGCAGTACTTC	CASSTDYREQYF
TRBD1	TRBV7-2	TRBJ1-1	many	TGTGCCAGCAGCCCAACAGGGGGCTTGAACACTGAAGCTTTCTTT	CASSPTGGLNTEAFF
NA	TRBV7-6	TRBJ2-2	many	TGTGCCAGCAGGGAGAACACCGGGGAGCTGTTTTTT	CASRENTGELFF
NA	TRBV7-2	TRBJ1-2	NA	TGTGCCAGCAGCTTAGATCTTGGGGGGCGCGGCTACACCTTC	CASSLDLGGRGYTF
NA	TRBV7-8	TRBJ1-4	NA	TGTGCCAGCAGCTTATACAGGTTTAATGAAAAACTGTTTTTT	CASSLYRFNEKLFF
NA	TRBV20-1	TRBJ2-5	few	TGCAGTGCTTCGCCCATAACGGCCCTAGGAGGAGAGACCCAGTACTTC	CSASPITALGGETQYF
NA	TRBV12-3/TRBV12-4	TRBJ2-7	NA	TGTGCCAGCAGTTACAGCGGAGCCTCCTACGAGCAGTACTTC	CASSYSGASYEQYF
TRBD2	TRBV6-1	TRBJ2-3	few	TGTGCCAGCAGTGAGACTAGCGGGGGGGGAAACACAGATACGCAGTATTTT	CASSETSGGGNTDTQYF
NA	TRBV7-6	TRBJ2-7	many	TGTGCCAGCAGCTACAGGCTCTCCTACGAGCAGTACTTC	CASSYRLSYEQYF
NA	TRBV7-9	TRBJ1-2	NA	TGTGCCAGCAGCTTAGCAGTCTATGGCTACACCTTC	CASSLAVYGYTF
NA	TRBV28	TRBJ1-1	many	TGTGCCAGCAGTTTATTAAGGATTGAAGCTTTCTTT	CASSLLRIEAFF
TRBD1	TRBV4-1	TRBJ2-2	NA	TGCGCCAGCAGCCTAAACAGGGGCAGGGAGCTGTTTTTT	CASSLNRGRELFF